This TCR beta chain was observed in a study of Graves' ophthalmopathy and Graves' hyperthyroidism. This clonotype was counted only a few times. Amplification targeted the TCR beta CDR3 regions, with RNA transcripts as the source material. The first round was an RT-PCR with HTBI primers, and the second round was a multiplex PCR. TCRdb reprocessed the multiplex PCR reads via MiXCR and lists one record per CDR3 protein. Of approximately 330,000 distinct CDR3 sequences listed, roughly 16% are singletons. This CDR3 comprises 11 residues. Looked up from germline, CDR1 is GTSNPN and CDR2 is SVGIG (reference sequence). V lost 5 bases to trimming and J lost 6 bases, with 11 bases between them.

The sequence derives from an adult man with Graves' ophthalmopathy. The source material was peripheral blood. The J gene is TRBJ2-7, the V gene TRBV30; D might be TRBD2 (6 bases). The CDR3 DNA follows: TGTGCCTGGGGGGGGTCAAGCGAGCAGTACTTC. Encoded protein: CAWGGSSEQYF.